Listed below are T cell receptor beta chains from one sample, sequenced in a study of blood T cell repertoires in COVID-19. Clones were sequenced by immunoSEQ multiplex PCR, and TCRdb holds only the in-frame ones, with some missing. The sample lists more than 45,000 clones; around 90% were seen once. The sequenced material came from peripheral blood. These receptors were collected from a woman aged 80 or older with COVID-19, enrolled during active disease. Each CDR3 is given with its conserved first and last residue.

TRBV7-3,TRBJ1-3,CASSPWDRRNTIYF
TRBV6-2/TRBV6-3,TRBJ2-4,CASSSGGAGKNIQYF
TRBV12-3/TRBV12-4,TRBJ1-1,CASSLLTNTEAFF
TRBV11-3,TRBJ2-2,CASSRTGELFF
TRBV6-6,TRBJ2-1,CASSYGAGTYNEQFF
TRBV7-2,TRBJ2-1,CASSSPDREDEQFF
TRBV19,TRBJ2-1,CASSMRGQGAIGSYNEQFF
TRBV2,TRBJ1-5,CASRAGTGPNQPQHF
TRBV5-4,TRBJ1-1,CASSDFVRGEAFF
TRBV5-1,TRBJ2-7,CASSSQGSLNEQYF
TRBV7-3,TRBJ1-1,CASSSTGGHTEAFF
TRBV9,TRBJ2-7,CASSAGTGGYEQYF
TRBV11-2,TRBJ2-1,CASSSVSGLYNEQFF
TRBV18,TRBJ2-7,CASSPAPSPYEQYF
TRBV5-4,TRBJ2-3,CASSFGAGASTDTQYF
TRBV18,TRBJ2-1,CASSPGLAGAYNEQFF
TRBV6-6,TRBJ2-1,CASSYKGGPYNEQFF
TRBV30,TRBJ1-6,CAWTPRGWQTGRILHF
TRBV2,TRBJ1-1,CASSEDRLNTEAFF
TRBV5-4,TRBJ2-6,CASSSPGQGAGANVLTF
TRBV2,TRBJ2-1,CASSGAGGINEQFF
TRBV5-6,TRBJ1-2,CASSPGQLNYGYTF
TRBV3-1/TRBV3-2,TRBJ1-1,CASSVGRGWTEAFF
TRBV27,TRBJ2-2,CASSLSLRGNTGELFF
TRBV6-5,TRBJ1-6,CASSRPGERSPLHF
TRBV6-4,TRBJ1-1,CASSLGQGSTEAFF
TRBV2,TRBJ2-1,CASSGGELPVYNEQFF
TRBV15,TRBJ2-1,CATSRDPSVGGAFNNEQFF
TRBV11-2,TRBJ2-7,CASSKTEGQTYEQYF
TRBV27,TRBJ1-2,CASSLAGGVNYGYTF